The present TCR beta chain was sequenced within a study of radiotherapy plus CTLA-4 blockade in lung cancer. In the study overall: Objective response rate was around 20%; disease control rate, about 28%. Study observations and caveats: Early shifts in blood T cell clones, with interferon-beta, reportedly predicted response best. There was expansion of tumor-derived TCR clones in blood after radiotherapy plus ipilimumab.

Sequencing was performed with immunoSEQ multiplex PCR; in TCRdb, only in-frame clones are kept and a portion is missing. Counted here are fewer than 85,000 clones, approximately 86% occurring once; the ten biggest clones make up 0.87%. As concerns this clone: The antigen is not known.

Focal radiation with ipilimumab CTLA-4 blockade was given to patients with chemo-refractory metastatic non-small-cell lung cancer. The CDR3 loop spans 14 amino acids. Germline assignment: CDR1 SQVTM and CDR2 ANQGSEA. Deletions cut 7 bases from V and 8 bases from J, with 21 bases between. The chain employs TRBV29-1 and TRBJ2-1, with D perhaps given as TRBD1 or TRBD2 (5 bases each). The material sequenced was peripheral blood, taken from a patient treated with radiotherapy plus ipilimumab. This sequence originates from a human donor with non-small cell lung cancer who had stable disease on radiotherapy plus ipilimumab. Here the CDR3 DNA reads TGCAGCGCGAGCCGGGACGGGGACGGCCATGAGCAGTTCTTC. This translates into CSASRDGDGHEQFF.